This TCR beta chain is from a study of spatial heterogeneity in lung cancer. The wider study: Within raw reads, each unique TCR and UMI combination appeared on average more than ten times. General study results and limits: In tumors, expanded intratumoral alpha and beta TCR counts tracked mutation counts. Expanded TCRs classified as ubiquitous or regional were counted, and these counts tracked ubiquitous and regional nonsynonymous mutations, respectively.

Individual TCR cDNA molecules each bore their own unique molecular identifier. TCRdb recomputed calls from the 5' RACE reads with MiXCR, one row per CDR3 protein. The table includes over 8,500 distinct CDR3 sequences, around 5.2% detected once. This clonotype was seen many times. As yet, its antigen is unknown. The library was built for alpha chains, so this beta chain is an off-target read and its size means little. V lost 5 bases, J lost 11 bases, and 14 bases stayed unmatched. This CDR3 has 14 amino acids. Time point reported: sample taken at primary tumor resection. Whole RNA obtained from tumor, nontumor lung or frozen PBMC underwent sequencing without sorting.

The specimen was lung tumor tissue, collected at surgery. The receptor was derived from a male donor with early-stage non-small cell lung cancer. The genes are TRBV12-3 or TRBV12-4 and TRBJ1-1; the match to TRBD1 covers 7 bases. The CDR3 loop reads CASSPRTGVMNAFF. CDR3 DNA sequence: TGTGCCAGCAGTCCGCGCACAGGGGTGATGAATGCTTTCTTT.